The clone carrying this T cell receptor (beta chain) showed up just a few times. Its antigen is still unknown. The data originate from a study of CD8 T cells in ankylosing spondylitis. Study-wide points: The clones that were linked to disease were reported to be significantly enriched in matched synovial fluid samples from ankylosing spondylitis patients.

The CDR3 totals 14 residues. The V gene lost 1 base and the J gene lost 3 bases, with 6 bases spanning the gap. Germline assignment: CDR1 ENHRY and CDR2 SYGVKD. TCRdb re-called the 5' RACE reads with MiXCR, one entry per CDR3 protein. Altogether approximately 350,000 distinct CDR3 sequences are present, roughly 20% being singletons, with the ten largest covering roughly 14%. Material for sequencing was blood, either unsorted or a sorted T cell fraction (not recorded which). This TCR was recovered from a male donor with ankylosing spondylitis or in good health (not recorded which). The chain uses TRBV10-3 and TRBJ2-2; TRBD1 might be the D (6 bases). The CDR3, as DNA: TGTGCCATCAGTGAGTACAGGGACACCGGGGAGCTGTTTTTT. Protein sequence: CAISEYRDTGELFF.